Reported below is one T cell receptor (beta chain). Its specificity is not known. This specimen comes from a study of T cell responses to AZD1222 COVID-19 vaccine. CDR1 and CDR2 from the germline V gene are MNHNS and SASEGT. The CDR3 totals 15 residues. The ends were cut back, 1 base at V and 5 bases at J, with 15 bases in the middle. The assay was immunoSEQ multiplex PCR, and TCRdb's table has in-frame clones only and misses some. Among 250,000 to 300,000 clones listed, around 92% were seen once. Findings and limits, study-wide: Compared with day 0, the breadth and depth of the Spike-specific TCR repertoire rose significantly after two doses of AZD1222.

This TCR came from an adult who received the AZD1222 COVID-19 vaccine. The chain combines TRBV6-1 with TRBJ2-7, with D possibly being TRBD1 or TRBD2 (5 bases each). The sequencing used peripheral blood, collected 28 days after the second AZD1222 dose. As DNA, the CDR3 is TGTGCCAGCAGTGAAGTCGGTGGGACCAGTAACGAGCAGTACTTC. Protein sequence: CASSEVGGTSNEQYF.